This T cell receptor (beta chain) derives from a study of human thymus T cells. Profiled with immunoSEQ multiplex PCR; TCRdb holds only in-frame clones, not every one. The repertoire holds about 78,000 clones, roughly 96% seen once, with roughly 0.03% in the top ten. This CDR3 region has 14 residues. Deletions cut 5 bases from V and 3 bases from J, with 13 bases between. Germline CDR1 MNHEY, CDR2 SMNVEV (reference sequence). Corrective heart surgery yielded the resections from which the thymus tissue came. Donor material was obtained from healthy Finnish infants undergoing corrective surgery for congenital heart defects.

The sequence came from a boy under three years old with a congenital heart defect but otherwise immunologically healthy. The chain combines TRBV27 with TRBJ1-1; D call uncertain. Sequencing input: thymus tissue. CDR3 nucleotides: TGTGCCAGCAGTCCGCTGACTTCTTACACTGAAGCTTTCTTT. This gives the protein CASSPLTSYTEAFF.